This record looks at one T cell receptor beta chain sequence and its context. The antigen is unknown. The data were obtained in a study of T cell responses to AZD1222 COVID-19 vaccine. Study summary: Second doses were pooled across both intervals (about 4 or about 12 weeks).

The method was immunoSEQ multiplex PCR; TCRdb's version includes in-frame clones alone and lacks a portion of them. The repertoire holds fewer than 150,000 clones, with around 88% as singletons. The germline V and J ends were trimmed by 3 bases and 2 bases, with 2 bases remaining between them. CDR1 and CDR2 (germline): SGDLS, YYNGEE. The CDR3 extends over 12 amino acids. Study results and caveats: Reportedly, nearly half the spike-specific TCRs target unmutated variant regions. At study baseline, merely more than 5 AZD1222 recipients were seropositive. Recipients of two AZD1222 doses showed rising Spike-specific TCR breadth and depth.

Material: peripheral blood, obtained on day 0 of AZD1222 vaccination. The sequence was obtained from an adult in good health. The chain links TRBV9 to TRBJ2-2; D is unresolved. The CDR3 here is CASSANTGELFF. The CDR3 coding sequence is TGTGCCAGCAGCGCCAACACCGGGGAGCTGTTTTTT.